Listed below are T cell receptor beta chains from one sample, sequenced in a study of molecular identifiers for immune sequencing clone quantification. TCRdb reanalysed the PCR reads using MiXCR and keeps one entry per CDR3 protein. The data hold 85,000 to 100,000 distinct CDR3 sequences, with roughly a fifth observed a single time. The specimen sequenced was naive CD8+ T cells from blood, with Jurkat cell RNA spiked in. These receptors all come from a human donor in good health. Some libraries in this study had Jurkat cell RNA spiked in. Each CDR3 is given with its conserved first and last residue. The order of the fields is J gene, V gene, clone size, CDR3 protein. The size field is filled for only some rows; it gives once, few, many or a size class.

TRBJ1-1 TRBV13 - CASGTLNTEAFF
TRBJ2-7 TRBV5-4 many CASSLDRAYEQYF
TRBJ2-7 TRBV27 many CASSPSGVRYEQYF
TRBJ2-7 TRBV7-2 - CASSRRRGPDYEQYF
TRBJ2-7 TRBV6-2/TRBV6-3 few CASSYQLLRDEQYF
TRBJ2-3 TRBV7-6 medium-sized CASSSLAGPSTDTQYF
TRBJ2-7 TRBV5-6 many CASSARLAVSSYEQYF
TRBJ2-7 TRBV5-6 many CASSSGLAVDEQYF
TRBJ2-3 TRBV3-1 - CASSPGLAGGSTDTQYF
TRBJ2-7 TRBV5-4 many CASSGGLAADYEQYF
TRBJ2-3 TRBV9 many CASSVLEGTDTQYF
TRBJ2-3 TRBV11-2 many CASSNRDRESADTQYF
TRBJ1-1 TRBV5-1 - CASSFEGTEAFF
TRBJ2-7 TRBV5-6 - CASSLGSSHEQYF
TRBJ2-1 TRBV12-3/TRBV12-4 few CASSLGQAEEQFF
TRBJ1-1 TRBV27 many CASSFQGALTEAFF
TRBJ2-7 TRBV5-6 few CASSSLLLGVYEQYF
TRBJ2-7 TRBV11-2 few CASSKRGLANYEQYF
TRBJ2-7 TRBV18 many CASSPDPGTGIYEQYF
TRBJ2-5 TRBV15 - CATSRPGVQETRYF
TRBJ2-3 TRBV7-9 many CASSLSGPDGADTQYF
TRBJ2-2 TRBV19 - CASSMIGGSGELFF
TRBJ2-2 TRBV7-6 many CASSLAGYGELFF
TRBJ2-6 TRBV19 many CASSQDRASYGANVLTF
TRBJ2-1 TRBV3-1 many CASRSSGPLEEQFF
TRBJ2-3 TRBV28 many CASSPGTVGADTQYF
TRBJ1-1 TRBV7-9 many CASSFSQGYTEAFF
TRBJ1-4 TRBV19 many CASSTGHPRVFF
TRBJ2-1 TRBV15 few CATSERGGGYNEQFF
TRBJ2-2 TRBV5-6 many CASSLGSVGELFF
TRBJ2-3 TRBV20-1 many CSASGTGGSTDTQYF
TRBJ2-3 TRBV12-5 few CASGLSVLDTQYF
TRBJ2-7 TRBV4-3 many CASSQDRTVSYEQYF
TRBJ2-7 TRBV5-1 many CASSGGWEYEQYF
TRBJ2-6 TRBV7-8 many CASSPGVSGANVLTF
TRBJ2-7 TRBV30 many CAWSSPYYEQYF
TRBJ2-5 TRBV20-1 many CSARAGVGETQYF
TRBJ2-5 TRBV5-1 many CASSSGGGLQETQYF
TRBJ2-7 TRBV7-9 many CASSLAWGYEQYF
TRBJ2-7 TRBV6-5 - CASSLGTGTYYEQYF
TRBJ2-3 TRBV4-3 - CASSQDVVQGGYSTDTQYF
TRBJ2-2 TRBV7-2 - CASSLVQLRGGTGELFF
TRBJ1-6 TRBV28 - CASTPGRQNSPLHF
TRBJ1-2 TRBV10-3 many CAISEGTGGHGYTF
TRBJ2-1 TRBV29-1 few CSVDQGSSYNEQFF
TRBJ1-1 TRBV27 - CASSSWQRVGNTEAFF
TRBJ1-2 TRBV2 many CASSAPYPDRDYGYTF
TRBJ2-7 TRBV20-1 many CSARGVGSYEQYF
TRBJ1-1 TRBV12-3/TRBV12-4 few CASSYSRMDTEAFF
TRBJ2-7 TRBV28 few CASSQTSGRYYEQYF
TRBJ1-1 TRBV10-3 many CAIRRENTEAFF
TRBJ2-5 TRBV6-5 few CASSYGSGGIEETQYF
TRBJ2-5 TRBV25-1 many CASSVFLAETQYF
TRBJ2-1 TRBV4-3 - CASSQGNLRLAGVNEQFF
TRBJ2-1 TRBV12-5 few CASGLSPGGGLPNEQFF
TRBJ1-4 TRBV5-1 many CASSSRQGAEEKLFF
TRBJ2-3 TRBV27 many CASSFSSGTQYF
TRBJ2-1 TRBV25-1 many CASSGSEGGYNEQFF
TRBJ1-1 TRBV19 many CASSPYYGGGTEAFF
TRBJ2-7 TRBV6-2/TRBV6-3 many CASSWGPSYEQYF